This paragraph reports one T cell receptor (beta chain). In the original processing: Nucleated cell number was recorded as an estimate derived from reference gene primer amplification. The data were produced by immunoSEQ multiplex PCR, yet TCRdb's version contains in-frame clones alone and is incomplete. V, J and clone size are taken as reported in that table, and D and trimming were inferred from the DNA itself. The sample holds 200,000 to 250,000 clones, more than 70% seen once. Losses at the gene ends were 2 bases for V and 8 bases for J; bases not matched to a gene: 6. CDR3 length equals 14 residues. The germline CDR1 and CDR2 sequences are MNHNS and SASEGT. This sample is part of a study of blood T cell repertoires in COVID-19. Whole-study context: Specimens from acute and convalescent COVID-19 originated in the United States, Italy and Spain. T cells, B-cell-depleted T cells, or PBMCs provided the cDNA or gDNA that served as material.

Sequences were obtained from peripheral blood. The V and J genes are TRBV6-1 and TRBJ1-2; TRBD1 agrees at 9 bases. This TCR was sampled from a middle-aged man with active or convalescent COVID-19. In DNA, the CDR3 is TGTGCCAGCAGTGAACCGGGACAGGGAGGAGGCTACACCTTC. It yields the protein CASSEPGQGGGYTF.